This T cell receptor (beta chain) derives from a study of beta chain features in type 1 diabetes (dated by TCRdb to the late 2010s). In terms of the full investigation: Mean age, gender distribution, total cell number and subset yield did not differ between patients and healthy donors. Across all samples, roughly 110,000,000 sorted cells were examined, and cell number per subset correlated strongly with RNA yield. Regulatory and stem cell-like memory subsets were obtained from only 8 patients and roughly eight healthy donors, while naive and central memory subsets were obtained from all 30 or so donors. The study compared the TCRB repertoires of sorted circulating CD4+ T cell subsets in recently diagnosed type 1 diabetes patients with those in matched healthy donors.

Concerning this clone itself: The antigen this receptor binds is unknown. No quality values exist for individual bases; no much larger clone is one base distant.

Paper-wide results and their limitations: PCR may preferentially amplify shorter templates, but because patient and control samples were amplified and corrected together, any resulting skew would affect both groups equally. Because small numbers of individuals were included in the HLA sub-analyses, any influence of HLA type on TCRB rearrangement was left unresolved. At VDJ recombination sites, patients with type 1 diabetes made fewer insertions and deleted more nucleotides, a pattern implying thymic rearrangement abnormalities. The naive, central memory and regulatory TCRB repertoires appeared to resemble one another more closely among patients than among healthy donors. A moderate but significant shortening of TCRB CDR3 length was observed in type 1 diabetes patients in all four CD4+ subsets. Sequencing cDNA rather than genomic DNA could over-represent highly expressing activated cells, although activation and CD3 levels did not differ between groups.

Each donor gave one peripheral blood draw, approximately 110 mL on average, collected into heparinised tubes. A BD FACSAria II and a panel including CD45RO, CCR7, CD25, CD127, CD95 and CD27 were used to sort naive, central memory, regulatory and stem cell-like memory CD4+ T cells. Purity was above 95% for every sorted population. Right away, PBMCs were isolated by Lymphoprep density gradient centrifugation and were stained directly, with no culture step. So that batch effects would be minimized, each experiment stained and sorted samples in pairs, pairing one healthy donor with one patient. The junction shows trimming of 3 bases on V and 4 bases on J, plus 10 bases between the germline ends. As encoded in the germline V gene, CDR1 is LGHNT while CDR2 is FRNRAP. The CDR3 runs 15 amino acids, cysteine and phenylalanine included. The entry retains the CDR3 DNA only, 45 bases that are in frame from base 1.

The entire isolated RNA was reverse transcribed using the High Capacity cDNA Reverse Transcription Kit, and thus expressed TCRB transcripts were sequenced. Naive, central memory and regulatory T cell samples underwent deep immunoSEQ sequencing, averaging around 4 million total reads per sample. Sorted cells were lysed in RLT buffer and RNA was extracted with DNase-treated RNeasy Micro or Mini kits, depending on cell number. To prevent cross-contamination, each cell subset was processed individually, whereas patient and healthy donor samples were processed jointly. The immunoSEQ multiplex PCR was used to amplify TCRB sequences from cDNA, generating 87-bp fragments that spanned the CDR3 region. Sequencing of the amplicons was done on the Illumina HiSeq platform. Turning to the authors' computational methods: PCR bias was corrected computationally using synthetic template baselines, and reads within Hamming distance 2 were collapsed, with unmergeable singletons discarded. Reads were aligned against IMGT to assign V, D and J genes, CDR3 length and insertions or deletions at six rearrangement sites. Clonotype counts were normalized to sorted cell number within each subset before computing true diversity and Gini coefficients with the tcR R package. The overlap coefficient, calculated on TCRB nucleotide sequences, was used to quantify repertoire sharing. Out-of-frame TCRB sequences from naive cells were analyzed to stand in for the pre-selection repertoire. TCRdb carries this immuneACCESS record with in-frame sequences only. Its versions omit some clonotypes, under half of them owing to an unresolved V gene in the studies checked, with the rest unexplained. V, J and clone size derive from that table, while D and trimming were established from the DNA sequence. For this sample there are around 650,000 clones; around an eighth appear just once. The top ten clonotypes cover roughly 0.11% of the sample.

Input material: naive CD4+ T cells from blood. Taken with the paper, the label for cell subset or site translates to: true naive CD4+ T cells. This TCR came from a man aged 30 to 39 with type 1 diabetes. The rearrangement combines TRBV12-5 with TRBJ1-6; the D gene identity is not certain. The DNA reads as follows: TGTGCTAGTGGTTTTGAGGGAATTTATAATTCACCCCTCCACTTT. The resulting protein is CASGFEGIYNSPLHF.